Listed here are 21 T cell receptor beta chains from one sample, sequenced in a study of CD8 T cells in ankylosing spondylitis. Study-wide findings and caveats: A TCR beta motif of 7 or 8 highly homologous variants appeared characteristic of ankylosing spondylitis blood.

TCRdb itself ran the 5' RACE reads through MiXCR, one entry per CDR3 protein. The sample comprises approximately 300,000 distinct CDR3 sequences, 7.5% to 9% of which are singletons, and roughly 15% rests with the top ten. These receptors' targets are unknown. Sequenced sample: blood, either unsorted or a sorted T cell fraction (not recorded which). These receptors came from a male donor with ankylosing spondylitis.

This clonotype was seen only a few times. The chain recombines TRBV20-1 with TRBJ2-2, with 7 bases identical to TRBD2. The J segment lost 4 bases and the V segment lost 5 bases, leaving 4 bases of the junction unmatched. The germline CDR1 and CDR2 sequences are DFQATT and SNEGSKA (reference sequence). The CDR3 length is 13 residues. The CDR3 region is CSAFRGGTGELFF. The CDR3 DNA reads as TGCAGTGCTTTTCGCGGGGGCACCGGGGAGCTGTTTTTT.

This clonotype was observed a few times. The V call is TRBV15, the J call TRBJ2-2, with TRBD2 matching 8 bases. V shed 7 bases and J 1 base; nucleotides not matched to a gene: 8. The CDR3 length is 16 residues. Germline V CDR1 and CDR2: LNHNV, YYDKDF (reference sequence). CDR3 nucleotides: TGTGCCACCACGCGCCGGGGGGGGATGAACACCGGGGAGCTGTTTTTT. Protein: CATTRRGGMNTGELFF.

This clonotype showed up many times. The chain couples TRBV27 to TRBJ2-1; 10 bases are a match to TRBD2. V lost 5 bases to trimming and J lost 6 bases; unmatched junction nucleotides: 7. Germline V CDR1 and CDR2: MNHEY, SMNVEV (reference sequence). The CDR3 is made up of 15 amino acids. The CDR3 here is CASSNPSGRSNEQFF. The CDR3, as DNA: TGTGCCAGCAGTAACCCTAGCGGGAGAAGCAATGAGCAGTTCTTC.

CDR3 region: CASSLFRDRTQNTEAFF. CDR3 DNA: TGTGCCAGCAGCCTTTTCCGGGACCGCACCCAGAACACTGAAGCTTTCTTT. The chain is built from TRBV27 and TRBJ1-1; tentative D call: TRBD1 (5 bases). V lost 6 bases to trimming and J lost 1 base, with 21 bases between them. The V gene's germline CDR1 is MNHEY and CDR2 SMNVEV (reference sequence). The CDR3 runs to 17 residues.

The table lists this clonotype with many counts. The chain combines TRBV5-1 with TRBJ2-1; tentatively, D is TRBD2 (5 bases). Per the germline V gene, CDR1 is SGHRS and CDR2 is YFSETQ. This CDR3 has 16 residues. V was pared by 4 bases and J by 0 bases, with 14 bases between. The CDR3 DNA reads TGCGCCAGCAGCGTTCTCCTAGGGAGCTCCTACAATGAGCAGTTCTTC. It codes for CASSVLLGSSYNEQFF.

This clonotype has more than one count but fewer than ten. The V gene is TRBV7-2, the J gene TRBJ1-4; 7 nucleotides align to TRBD1. Germline lookup yields CDR1 SGHTA and CDR2 FQGNSA. V was clipped by 5 bases and J by 5 bases; unmatched bases: 5. The CDR3 totals 14 residues. The CDR3 loop is CASSLTGMNEKLFF. The CDR3 DNA is TGTGCCAGCAGCCTGACAGGGATGAATGAAAAACTGTTTTTT.

This clonotype appeared a few times. The chain links TRBV12-3 or TRBV12-4 to TRBJ2-1, with D tentatively TRBD2 (6 bases). V dropped 7 bases and J dropped 5 bases, with 15 bases sitting between them. The CDR3 runs to 14 residues. The CDR3, as DNA: TGTGCCAGCACCCGTGGAGGGGTCCACAATGAGCAGTTCTTC. It is translated as CASTRGGVHNEQFF.

This chain connects TRBV5-1 to TRBJ1-4; no reliable D call. The CDR3 is 12 residues long. Germline V CDR1 and CDR2: SGHRS, YFSETQ. The V end lost 7 bases, the J end lost 7 bases, and 11 bases lay between the germline ends. The CDR3 protein is CASGDLGEKLFF. CDR3 nucleotides: TGCGCCAGCGGCGATCTAGGTGAAAAACTGTTTTTT.

A few counts support this clonotype. The chain employs TRBV19 and TRBJ2-7, with 9 positions matching TRBD2. The V gene end was trimmed by 5 bases and the J gene end by 7 bases; junction bases not matched to a gene: 15. The CDR3 is 16 amino acids. Germline V gives CDR1 LNHDA, CDR2 SQIVND (reference sequence). CDR3 coding DNA: TGTGCCAGTAGTTATCTACCCGCGGGAGGGCCAGGAGAGCAGTACTTC. This codes for CASSYLPAGGPGEQYF.

The chain uses TRBV29-1 and TRBJ2-5; tentatively, D is TRBD1 (5 bases). The germline V gene has CDR1 SQVTM and CDR2 ANQGSEA. V lost 0 bases to trimming and J lost 5 bases, with 16 bases between them. CDR3 length: 15 residues. CDR3 DNA sequence: TGCAGCGTTGAAGATCCCCTCAGGGTGAGGGAGACCCAGTACTTC. Amino acids: CSVEDPLRVRETQYF.

The V call is TRBV25-1, the J call TRBJ2-5; D unclear. CDR1 MGHDK and CDR2 SYGVNS come from the germline V gene. Trimming removed 6 bases at V and 1 base at J, with 15 bases between. This CDR3 contains 15 residues. This chain's CDR3 is CASSPSLGSQETQYF. Here the CDR3 DNA reads TGTGCCAGCAGCCCCAGTCTCGGATCCCAAGAGACCCAGTACTTC.

Many counts were recorded for this clonotype. The rearrangement uses TRBV5-1 and TRBJ1-1; D is unclear. The V and J ends lost 3 bases and 1 base respectively, with 16 bases between them. This CDR3 is 16 amino acids long. Germline lookup yields CDR1 SGHRS and CDR2 YFSETQ. DNA of the CDR3: TGCGCCAGCAGCTCGTCCCGGGGAACGGGGAACACTGAAGCTTTCTTT. Its protein product is CASSSSRGTGNTEAFF.

This clonotype was recorded many times. This chain links TRBV5-1 with TRBJ2-3, with 9 positions matching TRBD2. The CDR3 spans 16 residues. The germline V gene encodes CDR1 SGHRS and CDR2 YFSETQ. The trim removed 0 bases at V and 5 bases at J, leaving 7 bases unmatched. CDR3 DNA: TGCGCCAGCAGCTTGGCGGCGGGAGGGCGGAGAGATACGCAGTATTTT. Its translation is CASSLAAGGRRDTQYF.

The chain joins TRBV20-1 to TRBJ1-5, with D unresolved. The CDR3 sequence is 12 residues long. The ends were cut back, 5 bases at V and 3 bases at J, with 8 bases in the middle. From germline, CDR1 is DFQATT and CDR2 SNEGSKA (reference sequence). CDR3 sequence: CSAADYNQPQHF. The CDR3 DNA is TGCAGTGCTGCCGACTACAATCAGCCCCAGCATTTT.

J is TRBJ2-3 and V is TRBV10-3, with TRBD2 matching 7 bases. Trimming cost V 2 bases and J 2 bases; bases outside gene matches: 10. The CDR3 is 17 amino acids. Germline V gene sequence: CDR1 ENHRY, CDR2 SYGVKD. The CDR3 loop reads CAISEKLAGLPTDTQYF. The DNA of the CDR3 is TGTGCCATCAGTGAGAAGTTAGCGGGCCTACCCACAGATACGCAGTATTTT.

V usage is TRBV5-1 and J usage is TRBJ1-4, with D unclear. V shed 0 bases and J shed 4 bases, with 7 bases lying between them. The CDR3 length is 14 residues. From germline, CDR1 is SGHRS and CDR2 YFSETQ. CDR3 residues: CASSLEFGNEKLFF. CDR3 nucleotide sequence: TGCGCCAGCAGCTTGGAGTTCGGTAATGAAAAACTGTTTTTT.

A few counts support this clonotype. The rearrangement joins TRBV20-1 to TRBJ2-3; the D gene is possibly TRBD2 (6 bases). Germline-derived CDR1 and CDR2 are DFQATT and SNEGSKA (reference sequence). The CDR3 is 12 amino acids. Trimming shortened V by 3 bases and J by 6 bases, and 10 bases separated the two germline ends. CDR3 loop: CSASPAGDTQYF. CDR3 DNA sequence: TGCAGTGCTAGCCCGGCGGGGGATACGCAGTATTTT.

This clonotype was detected a few times. The V and J genes are TRBV7-8 and TRBJ2-3; no clear D. The germline V gene has CDR1 SGHVS and CDR2 FQNEAQ. Trimming cost V 5 bases and J 4 bases, with 10 bases left between them. The CDR3 totals 13 residues. The CDR3 sequence: CASSRTYPDTQYF. The CDR3 region has the DNA TGTGCCAGCAGCCGGACGTACCCAGATACGCAGTATTTT.

V gene TRBV20-1 combines with J gene TRBJ2-7; perhaps TRBD1 as D (6 bases). With 6 bases removed from V and 3 bases from J, the gap between germline ends came to 18 bases. The CDR3 is made up of 14 amino acids. The germline CDR1 and CDR2 sequences are DFQATT and SNEGSKA (reference sequence). Written as DNA, the CDR3 is TGCAGTGCCTTGGAGTCAGGGACAAACTACGAGCAGTACTTC. Translating gives CSALESGTNYEQYF.

Here the CDR3 DNA reads TGTGCCAGCAGCTTGACTTGGGTCCGAGAGACCCAGTACTTC. This sequence encodes CASSLTWVRETQYF. V is TRBV7-2 and J is TRBJ2-5; no definite D call. This CDR3 spans 14 amino acids. V gave up 3 bases and J gave up 4 bases, with 12 bases separating them. The germline V gene has CDR1 SGHTA and CDR2 FQGNSA. Looking up the rest from reference TRBV7-2 and TRBJ2-5 gives the full variable domain: GAGVSQSPSNKVTEKGKDVELRCDPISGHTALYWYRQSLGQGLEFLIYFQGNSAPDKSGLPSDRFSAERTGGSVSTLTIQRTQQEDSAVYLCASSLTWVRETQYFGPGTRLLVL.

The sample holds many counts of this clonotype. The chain is built from TRBV7-9 and TRBJ2-1; TRBD2 agrees at 12 bases. V gave up 7 bases and J gave up 6 bases; unmatched junction bases: 10. This CDR3 spans 16 amino acids. CDR1 and CDR2 from the germline V gene are SEHNR and FQNEAQ (reference sequence). DNA for the CDR3: TGTGCCAGCATCCCGAGACTAGCGGGAGCAGGCAATGAGCAGTTCTTC. It encodes CASIPRLAGAGNEQFF.